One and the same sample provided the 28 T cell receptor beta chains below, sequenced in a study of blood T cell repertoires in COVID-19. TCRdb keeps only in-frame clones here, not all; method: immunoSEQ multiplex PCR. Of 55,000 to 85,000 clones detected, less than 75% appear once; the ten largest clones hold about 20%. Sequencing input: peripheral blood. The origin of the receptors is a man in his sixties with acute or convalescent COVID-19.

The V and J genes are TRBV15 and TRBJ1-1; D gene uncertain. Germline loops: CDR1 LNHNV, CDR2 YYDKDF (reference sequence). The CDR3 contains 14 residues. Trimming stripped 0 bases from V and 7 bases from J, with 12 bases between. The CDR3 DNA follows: TGTGCCACCAGCAGAGATGTGGCCGCCATTGAAGCTTTCTTT. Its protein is CATSRDVAAIEAFF.

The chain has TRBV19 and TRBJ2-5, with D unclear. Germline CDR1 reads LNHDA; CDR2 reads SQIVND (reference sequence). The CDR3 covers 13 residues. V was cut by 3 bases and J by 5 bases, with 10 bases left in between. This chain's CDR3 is CASSMNARETQYF. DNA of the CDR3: TGTGCCAGTAGTATGAACGCCCGGGAGACCCAGTACTTC.

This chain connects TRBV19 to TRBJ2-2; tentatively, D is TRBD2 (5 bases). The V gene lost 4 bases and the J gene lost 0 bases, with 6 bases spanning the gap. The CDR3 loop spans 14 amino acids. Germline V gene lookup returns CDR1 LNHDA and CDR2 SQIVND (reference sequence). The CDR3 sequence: CASSKLANTGELFF. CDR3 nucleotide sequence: TGTGCCAGTAGTAAACTAGCGAACACCGGGGAGCTGTTTTTT. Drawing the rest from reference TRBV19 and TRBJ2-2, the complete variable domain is DGGITQSPKYLFRKEGQNVTLSCEQNLNHDAMYWYRQDPGQGLRLIYYSQIVNDFQKGDIAEGYSVSREKKESFPLTVTSAQKNPTAFYLCASSKLANTGELFFGEGSRLTVL.

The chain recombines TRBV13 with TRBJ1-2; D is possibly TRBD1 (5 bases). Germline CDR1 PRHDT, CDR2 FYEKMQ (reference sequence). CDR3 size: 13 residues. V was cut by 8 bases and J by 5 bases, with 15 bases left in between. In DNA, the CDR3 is TGTGCCAGCTCACGCCTGGGGGGTTATGGCTACACCTTC. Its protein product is CASSRLGGYGYTF.

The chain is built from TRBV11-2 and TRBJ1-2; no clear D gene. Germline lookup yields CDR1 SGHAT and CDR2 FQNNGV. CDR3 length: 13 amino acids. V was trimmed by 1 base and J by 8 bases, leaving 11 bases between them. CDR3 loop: CASSLAGMEGYTF. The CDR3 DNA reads TGTGCCAGCAGCTTAGCGGGAATGGAGGGCTACACCTTC.

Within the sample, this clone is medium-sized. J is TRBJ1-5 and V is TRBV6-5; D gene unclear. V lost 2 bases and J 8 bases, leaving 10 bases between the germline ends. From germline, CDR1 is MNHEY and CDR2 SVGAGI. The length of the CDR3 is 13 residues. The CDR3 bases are TGTGCCAGCAGTTACACGGGAGGGAAGCCCCAGCATTTT. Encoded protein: CASSYTGGKPQHF.

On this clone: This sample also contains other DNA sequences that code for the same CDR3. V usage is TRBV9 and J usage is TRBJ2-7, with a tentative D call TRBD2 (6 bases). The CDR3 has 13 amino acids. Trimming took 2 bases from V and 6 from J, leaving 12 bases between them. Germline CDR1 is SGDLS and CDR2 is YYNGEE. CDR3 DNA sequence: TGTGCCAGCAGCGTGGCTGACGGGGGCGAGCAGTACTTC. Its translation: CASSVADGGEQYF.

CDR3 residues: CASSPGTGGEAFF. The CDR3 DNA follows: TGTGCCAGCTCACCCGGGACGGGGGGCGAAGCTTTCTTT. The rearrangement uses TRBV18 and TRBJ1-1; perhaps TRBD1 as D (6 bases). The CDR3 is 13 residues long. Per the germline V gene, CDR1 is KGHSH and CDR2 is LQKENI. V dropped 3 bases and J dropped 8 bases, with 13 bases sitting between them.

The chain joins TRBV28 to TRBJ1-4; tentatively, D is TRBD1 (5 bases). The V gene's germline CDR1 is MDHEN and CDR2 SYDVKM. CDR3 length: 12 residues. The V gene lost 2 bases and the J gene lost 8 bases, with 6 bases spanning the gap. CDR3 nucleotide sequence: TGTGCCAGCAGTTTAAAGGGGGAAAAACTGTTTTTT. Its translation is CASSLKGEKLFF. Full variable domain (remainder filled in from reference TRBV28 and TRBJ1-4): DVKVTQSSRYLVKRTGEKVFLECVQDMDHENMFWYRQDPGLGLRLIYFSYDVKMKEKGDIPEGYSVSREKKERFSLILESASTNQTSMYLCASSLKGEKLFFGSGTQLSVL.

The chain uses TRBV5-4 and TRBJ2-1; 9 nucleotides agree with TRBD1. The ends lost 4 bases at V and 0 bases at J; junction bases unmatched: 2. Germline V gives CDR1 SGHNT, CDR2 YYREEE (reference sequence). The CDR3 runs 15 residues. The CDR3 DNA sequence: TGTGCCAGCAGCCCGGACAGGGGCTCCTACAATGAGCAGTTCTTC. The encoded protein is CASSPDRGSYNEQFF.

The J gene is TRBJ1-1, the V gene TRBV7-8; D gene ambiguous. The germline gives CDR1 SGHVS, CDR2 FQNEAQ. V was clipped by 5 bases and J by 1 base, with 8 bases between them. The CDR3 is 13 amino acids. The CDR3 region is CASSMWRNTEAFF. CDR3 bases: TGTGCCAGCAGCATGTGGAGGAACACTGAAGCTTTCTTT. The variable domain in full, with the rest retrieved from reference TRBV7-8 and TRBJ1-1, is GAGVSQSPRYKVAKRGQDVALRCDPISGHVSLFWYQQALGQGPEFLTYFQNEAQLDKSGLPSDRFFAERPEGSVSTLKIQRTQQEDSAVYLCASSMWRNTEAFFGQGTRLTVV.

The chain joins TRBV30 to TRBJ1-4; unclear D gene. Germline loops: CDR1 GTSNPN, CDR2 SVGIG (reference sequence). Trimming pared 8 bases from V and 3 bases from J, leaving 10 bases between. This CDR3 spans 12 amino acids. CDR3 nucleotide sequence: TGTGCCGGTAGATACCCTAATGAAAAACTGTTTTTT. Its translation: CAGRYPNEKLFF.

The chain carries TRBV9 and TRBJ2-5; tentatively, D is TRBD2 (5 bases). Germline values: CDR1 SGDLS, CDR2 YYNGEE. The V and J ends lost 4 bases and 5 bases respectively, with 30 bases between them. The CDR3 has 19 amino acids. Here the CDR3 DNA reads TGTGCCAGCAGCCGAGTAGTAGGAAGACCGGGTCGAGGGATGGAGACCCAGTACTTC. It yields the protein CASSRVVGRPGRGMETQYF.

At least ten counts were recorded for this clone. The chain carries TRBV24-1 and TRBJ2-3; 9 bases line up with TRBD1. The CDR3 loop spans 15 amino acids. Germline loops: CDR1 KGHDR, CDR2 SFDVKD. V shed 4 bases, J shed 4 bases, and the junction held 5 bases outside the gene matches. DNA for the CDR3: TGTGCCACCAGTGAAAGGGACAGGGTACCAGATACGCAGTATTTT. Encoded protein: CATSERDRVPDTQYF.

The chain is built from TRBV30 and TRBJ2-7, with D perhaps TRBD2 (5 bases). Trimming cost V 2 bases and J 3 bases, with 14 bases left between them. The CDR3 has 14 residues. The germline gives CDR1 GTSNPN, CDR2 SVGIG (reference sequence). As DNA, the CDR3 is TGTGCCTGGAGTAGAGGTGCGGGCGGCTACGAGCAGTACGTC. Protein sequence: CAWSRGAGGYEQYV.

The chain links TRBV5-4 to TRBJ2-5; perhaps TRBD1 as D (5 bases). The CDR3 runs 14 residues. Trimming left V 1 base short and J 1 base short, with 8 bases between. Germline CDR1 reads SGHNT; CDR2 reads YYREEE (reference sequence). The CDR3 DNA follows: TGTGCCAGCAGCTTGAATAGGGGCCAAGAGACCCAGTACTTC. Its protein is CASSLNRGQETQYF.

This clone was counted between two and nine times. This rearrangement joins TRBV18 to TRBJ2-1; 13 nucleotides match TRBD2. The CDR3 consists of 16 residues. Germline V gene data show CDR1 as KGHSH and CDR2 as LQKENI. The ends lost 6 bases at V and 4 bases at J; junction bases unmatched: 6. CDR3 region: CASSLGLAGAYNEQFF. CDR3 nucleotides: TGTGCCAGCTCCCTAGGACTAGCGGGGGCTTACAATGAGCAGTTCTTC.

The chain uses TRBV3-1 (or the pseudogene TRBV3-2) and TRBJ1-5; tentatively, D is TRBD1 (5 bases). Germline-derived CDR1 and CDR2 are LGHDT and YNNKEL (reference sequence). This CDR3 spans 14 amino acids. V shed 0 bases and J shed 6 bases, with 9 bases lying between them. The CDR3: CASSQDRAAQPQHF. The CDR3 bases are TGTGCCAGCAGCCAAGACAGGGCGGCTCAGCCCCAGCATTTT.

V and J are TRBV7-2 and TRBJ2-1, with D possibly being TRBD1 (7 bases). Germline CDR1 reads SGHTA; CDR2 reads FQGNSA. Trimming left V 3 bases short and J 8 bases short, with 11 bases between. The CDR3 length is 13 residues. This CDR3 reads CASSFTRGDEQFF. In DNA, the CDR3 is TGTGCCAGCAGCTTCACCAGGGGGGATGAGCAGTTCTTC.

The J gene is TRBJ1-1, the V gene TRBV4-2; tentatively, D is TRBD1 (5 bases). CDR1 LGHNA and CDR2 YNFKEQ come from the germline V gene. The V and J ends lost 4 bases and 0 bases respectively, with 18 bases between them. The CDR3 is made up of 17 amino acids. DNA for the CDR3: TGTGCCAGCAGCCCGACAGAAAGTAGTCCACTGAACACTGAAGCTTTCTTT. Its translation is CASSPTESSPLNTEAFF.

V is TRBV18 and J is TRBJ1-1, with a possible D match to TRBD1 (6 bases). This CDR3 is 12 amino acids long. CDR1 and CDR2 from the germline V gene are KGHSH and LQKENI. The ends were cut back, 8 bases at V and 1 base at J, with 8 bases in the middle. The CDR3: CASHRANTEAFF. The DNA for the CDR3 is TGTGCCAGCCACAGGGCGAACACTGAAGCTTTCTTT.

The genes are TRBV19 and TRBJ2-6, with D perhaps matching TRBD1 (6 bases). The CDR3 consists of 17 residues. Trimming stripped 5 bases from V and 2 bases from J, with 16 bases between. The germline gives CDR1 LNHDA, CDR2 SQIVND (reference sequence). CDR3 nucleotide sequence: TGTGCCAGTAGTTTCAGCCCAAGACAGGCTGGGGCCAACGTCCTGACTTTC. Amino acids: CASSFSPRQAGANVLTF.

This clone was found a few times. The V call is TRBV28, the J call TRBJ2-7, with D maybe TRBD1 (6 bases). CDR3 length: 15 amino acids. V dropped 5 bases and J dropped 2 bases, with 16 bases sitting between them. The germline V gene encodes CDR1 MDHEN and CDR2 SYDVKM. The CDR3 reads CASSPPQGNPYEQYF. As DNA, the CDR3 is TGTGCCAGCAGTCCCCCACAGGGTAACCCCTACGAGCAGTACTTC. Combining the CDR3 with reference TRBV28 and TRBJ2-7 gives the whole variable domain DVKVTQSSRYLVKRTGEKVFLECVQDMDHENMFWYRQDPGLGLRLIYFSYDVKMKEKGDIPEGYSVSREKKERFSLILESASTNQTSMYLCASSPPQGNPYEQYFGPGTRLTVT.

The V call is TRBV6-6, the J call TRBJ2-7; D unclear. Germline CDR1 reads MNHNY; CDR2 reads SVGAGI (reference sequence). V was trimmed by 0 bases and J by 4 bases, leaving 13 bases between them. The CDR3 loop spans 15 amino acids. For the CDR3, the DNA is TGTGCCAGCAGTTACTCGATTTCCAGTCAGTACGAGCAGTACGTC. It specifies CASSYSISSQYEQYV.

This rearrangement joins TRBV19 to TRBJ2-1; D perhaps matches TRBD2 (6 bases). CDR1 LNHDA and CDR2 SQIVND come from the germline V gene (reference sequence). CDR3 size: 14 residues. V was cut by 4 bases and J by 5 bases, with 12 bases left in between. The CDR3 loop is CASSTNSGNNEQFF. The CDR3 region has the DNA TGTGCCAGTAGTACAAATAGCGGCAACAATGAGCAGTTCTTC.

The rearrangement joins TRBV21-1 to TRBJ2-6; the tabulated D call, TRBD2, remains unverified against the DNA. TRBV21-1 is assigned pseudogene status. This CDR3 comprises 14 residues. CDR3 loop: CASSKKRDFNVLTF. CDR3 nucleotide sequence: TGTGCCAGCAGCAAAAAAAGGGACTTCAACGTCCTGACTTTC.

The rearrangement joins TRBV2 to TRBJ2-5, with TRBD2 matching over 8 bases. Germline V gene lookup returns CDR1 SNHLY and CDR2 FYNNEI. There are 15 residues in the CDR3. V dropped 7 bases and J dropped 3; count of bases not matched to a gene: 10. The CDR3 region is CASTRDRGGEETQYF. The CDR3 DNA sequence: TGTGCCAGCACGCGGGACCGGGGGGGAGAAGAGACCCAGTACTTC.

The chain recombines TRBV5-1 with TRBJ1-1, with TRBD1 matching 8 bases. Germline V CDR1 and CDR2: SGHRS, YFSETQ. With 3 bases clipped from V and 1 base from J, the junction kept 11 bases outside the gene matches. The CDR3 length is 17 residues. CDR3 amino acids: CASSWGAGGAWNTEAFF. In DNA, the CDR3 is TGCGCCAGCAGCTGGGGGGCAGGGGGCGCCTGGAACACTGAAGCTTTCTTT.